What follows are 12 T cell receptor beta chains derived from one specimen sequenced in a study of cytomegalovirus exposure and HLA in healthy donors. Use of 60 Vbeta and 13 Jbeta primers characterized the PCR. The assay was immunoSEQ multiplex PCR, and TCRdb's table has in-frame clones only and misses some. This table lists about 160,000 clones. The specimen was PBMCs. The receptor set was obtained from a man aged 30-40 years in good health and CMV-seronegative.

The CDR3 DNA follows: TGTGCCAGCAACCCACACAGGGGGGTTGGCACTGAAGCTTTCTTT. Translating it yields CASNPHRGVGTEAFF. V and J are TRBV7-8 and TRBJ1-1, with TRBD1 matching 8 bases. Germline assignment: CDR1 SGHVS and CDR2 FQNEAQ. The CDR3 has 15 amino acids. The ends lost 7 bases at V and 4 bases at J; junction bases unmatched: 11.

The chain uses TRBV19 and TRBJ1-3; TRBD1 aligns across 8 bases. Losses at the gene ends were 2 bases for V and 0 bases for J; bases not matched to a gene: 3. The germline gives CDR1 LNHDA, CDR2 SQIVND (reference sequence). This CDR3 is 16 amino acids long. CDR3 loop: CASSIMGQVSGNTIYF. In DNA form, the CDR3 reads TGTGCCAGTAGTATAATGGGACAGGTCTCTGGAAACACCATATATTTT.

The J gene is TRBJ2-1, the V gene TRBV4-2; 11 nucleotides match TRBD2. The CDR3 is made up of 16 amino acids. Looked up from germline, CDR1 is LGHNA and CDR2 is YNFKEQ. V was clipped by 2 bases and J by 4 bases; unmatched bases: 4. The CDR3 is CASSQKTSGTYNEQFF. CDR3 bases: TGTGCCAGCAGCCAAAAGACTAGCGGGACTTACAATGAGCAGTTCTTC.

The CDR3, as DNA: TGTGCCAGCATCCAAGGGACAGGGATGAACACTGAAGCTTTCTTT. Translated: CASIQGTGMNTEAFF. This chain joins TRBV6-1 and TRBJ1-1, with 9 nucleotides matching TRBD1. The CDR3 sequence is 15 residues long. With 7 bases clipped from V and 0 bases from J, the junction kept 6 bases outside the gene matches. Germline-derived CDR1 and CDR2 are MNHNS and SASEGT.

The chain uses TRBV6-5 and TRBJ1-1; maybe TRBD1 (6 bases). The CDR3 contains 13 residues. V lost 6 bases, J lost 1 base, and 9 bases lay in between. Germline V gene lookup returns CDR1 MNHEY and CDR2 SVGAGI. The CDR3 protein is CASRQGWNTEAFF. The CDR3, as DNA: TGTGCCAGCAGACAGGGCTGGAACACTGAAGCTTTCTTT.

This chain joins TRBV5-4 and TRBJ2-6; the D gene is possibly TRBD1 (6 bases). CDR1 and CDR2 (germline): SGHNT, YYREEE (reference sequence). This CDR3 has 15 residues. The V gene lost 5 bases and the J gene lost 4 bases, with 13 bases spanning the gap. CDR3 amino acids: CASSSPGDGANVLTF. The CDR3 DNA sequence: TGTGCCAGCAGTTCTCCAGGGGACGGGGCCAACGTCCTGACTTTC.

This sequence joins TRBV6-5 and TRBJ1-1, with a weak D call TRBD1 (5 bases). V shed 0 bases and J shed 8 bases, with 10 bases lying between them. Germline CDR1 MNHEY, CDR2 SVGAGI. The CDR3 consists of 13 residues. CDR3 in amino acids: CASSYSSRGEAFF. The DNA for the CDR3 is TGTGCCAGCAGTTACTCGTCAAGGGGAGAAGCTTTCTTT.

The J gene is TRBJ2-7, the V gene TRBV7-6; weak D call: TRBD2 (6 bases). The germline V gene encodes CDR1 SGHVS and CDR2 FNYEAQ. CDR3 length: 16 amino acids. Between the trimmed V and J ends, which lost 4 bases and 4 bases, there was a span of 20 bases. CDR3 residues: CASSYGTGSGGYEQYF. The CDR3 DNA follows: TGTGCCAGCAGCTATGGGACGGGGTCCGGAGGGTACGAGCAGTACTTC.

The CDR3 DNA reads as TGTGCCTCTTTTAGCGGGACCAGCACAGATACGCAGTATTTT. It translates to CASFSGTSTDTQYF. The chain uses TRBV30 and TRBJ2-3, with 8 nucleotides matching TRBD2. This CDR3 comprises 14 residues. Trimming removed 7 bases from V and 0 bases from J; junction bases left unmatched: 6. The germline gives CDR1 GTSNPN, CDR2 SVGIG (reference sequence).

CDR3 residues: CASSLLTGVGPFF. The CDR3, as DNA: TGTGCCAGCAGCCTATTAACCGGAGTCGGCCCGTTCTTC. The chain links TRBV7-2 to TRBJ2-1; no reliable D call. Germline CDR1 is SGHTA and CDR2 is FQGNSA. Trimming took off 5 bases at V and 15 bases at J, with 20 bases between the two ends. The CDR3 runs 13 residues.

V gene TRBV5-1 combines with J gene TRBJ2-1; possible D gene TRBD1, 6 bases. The CDR3 contains 15 residues. CDR1 is SGHRS and CDR2 is YFSETQ in the germline V gene. With 0 bases removed from V and 3 bases from J, the gap between germline ends came to 10 bases. The CDR3 DNA sequence: TGCGCCAGCAGCTTGGCGGGACAAGACTACAATGAGCAGTTCTTC. Amino acids: CASSLAGQDYNEQFF.

The chain combines TRBV7-6 with TRBJ2-2; TRBD1 aligns across 8 bases. J lost 2 bases, V lost 5 bases, and 7 bases had no gene match. This CDR3 spans 16 amino acids. Germline assignment: CDR1 SGHVS and CDR2 FNYEAQ. In DNA, the CDR3 is TGTGCCAGCAGCCGGCGACAGGGGCTAAACACCGGGGAGCTGTTTTTT. It is translated as CASSRRQGLNTGELFF. The entire variable domain, with the rest obtained from reference TRBV7-6 and TRBJ2-2, is as follows: GAGVSQSPRYKVTKRGQDVALRCDPISGHVSLYWYRQALGQGPEFLTYFNYEAQQDKSGLPNDRFSAERPEGSISTLTIQRTEQRDSAMYRCASSRRQGLNTGELFFGEGSRLTVL.